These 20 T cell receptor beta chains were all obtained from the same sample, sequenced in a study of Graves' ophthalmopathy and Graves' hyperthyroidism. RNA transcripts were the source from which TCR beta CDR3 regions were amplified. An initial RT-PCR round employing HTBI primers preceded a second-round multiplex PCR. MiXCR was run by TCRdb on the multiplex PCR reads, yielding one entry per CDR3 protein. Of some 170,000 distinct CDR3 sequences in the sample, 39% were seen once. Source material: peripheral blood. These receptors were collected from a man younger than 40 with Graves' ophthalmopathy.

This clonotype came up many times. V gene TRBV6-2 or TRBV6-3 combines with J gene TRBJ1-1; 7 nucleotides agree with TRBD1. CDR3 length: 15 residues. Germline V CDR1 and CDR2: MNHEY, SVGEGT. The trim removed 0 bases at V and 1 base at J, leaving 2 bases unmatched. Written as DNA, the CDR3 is TGTGCCAGCAGTTACTCGAGGGGGCAGAACACTGAAGCTTTCTTT. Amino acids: CASSYSRGQNTEAFF.

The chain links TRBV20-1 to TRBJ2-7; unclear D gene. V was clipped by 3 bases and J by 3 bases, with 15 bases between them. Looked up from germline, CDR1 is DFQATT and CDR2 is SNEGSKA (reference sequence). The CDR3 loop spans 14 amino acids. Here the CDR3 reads CSARDGSVDYEQYF. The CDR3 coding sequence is TGCAGTGCTAGGGACGGGTCGGTAGACTACGAGCAGTACTTC.

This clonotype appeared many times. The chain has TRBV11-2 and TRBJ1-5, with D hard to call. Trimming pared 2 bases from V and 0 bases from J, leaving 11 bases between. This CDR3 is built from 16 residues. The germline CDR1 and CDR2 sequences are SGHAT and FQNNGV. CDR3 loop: CASSLYVAHSNQPQHF. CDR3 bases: TGTGCCAGCAGCTTATATGTGGCCCATAGCAATCAGCCCCAGCATTTT. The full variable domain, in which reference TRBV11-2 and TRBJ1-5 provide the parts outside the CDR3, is EAGVAQSPRYKIIEKRQSVAFWCNPISGHATLYWYQQILGQGPKLLIQFQNNGVVDDSQLPKDRFSAERLKGVDSTLKIQPAKLEDSAVYLCASSLYVAHSNQPQHFGDGTRLSIL.

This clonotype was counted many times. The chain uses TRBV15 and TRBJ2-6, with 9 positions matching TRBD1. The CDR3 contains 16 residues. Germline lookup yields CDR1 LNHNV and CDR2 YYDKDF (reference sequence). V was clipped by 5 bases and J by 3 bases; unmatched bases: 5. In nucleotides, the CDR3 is TGTGCCACCAGCCCCGGGACAGGGAGTGGGGCCAACGTCCTGACTTTC. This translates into CATSPGTGSGANVLTF.

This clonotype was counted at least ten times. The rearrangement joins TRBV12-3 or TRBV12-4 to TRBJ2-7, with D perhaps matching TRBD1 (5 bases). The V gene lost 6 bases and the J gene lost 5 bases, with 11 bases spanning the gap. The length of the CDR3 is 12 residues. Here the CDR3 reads CASSAGNNEQYF. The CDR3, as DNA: TGTGCCAGCAGCGCAGGGAACAACGAGCAGTACTTC.

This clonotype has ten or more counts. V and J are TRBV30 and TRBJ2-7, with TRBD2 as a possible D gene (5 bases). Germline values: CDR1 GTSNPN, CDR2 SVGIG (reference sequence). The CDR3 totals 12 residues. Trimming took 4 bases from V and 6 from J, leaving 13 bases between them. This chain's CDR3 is CAWIDGGSEQYF. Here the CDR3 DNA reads TGTGCCTGGATTGATGGAGGATCCGAGCAGTACTTC.

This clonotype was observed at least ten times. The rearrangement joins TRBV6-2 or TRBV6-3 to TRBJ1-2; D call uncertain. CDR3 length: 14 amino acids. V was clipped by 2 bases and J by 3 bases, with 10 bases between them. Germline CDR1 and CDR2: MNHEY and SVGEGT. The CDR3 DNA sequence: TGTGCCAGCAGTTACAAGCAGTCCCACTATGGCTACACCTTC. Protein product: CASSYKQSHYGYTF.

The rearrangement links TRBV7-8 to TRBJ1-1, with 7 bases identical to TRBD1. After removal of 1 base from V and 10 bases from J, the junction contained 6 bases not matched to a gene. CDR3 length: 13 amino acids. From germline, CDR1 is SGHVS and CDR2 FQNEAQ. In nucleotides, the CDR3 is TGTGCCAGCAGCTTAGGAAGGGGGCGAGTAGCTTTCTTT. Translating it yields CASSLGRGRVAFF.

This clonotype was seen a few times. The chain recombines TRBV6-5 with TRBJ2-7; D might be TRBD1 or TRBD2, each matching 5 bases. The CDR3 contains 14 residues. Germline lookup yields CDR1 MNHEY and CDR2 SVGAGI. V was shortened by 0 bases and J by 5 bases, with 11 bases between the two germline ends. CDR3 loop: CASSYSRGDHEQYF. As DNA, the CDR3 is TGTGCCAGCAGTTACTCGAGGGGAGACCACGAGCAGTACTTC.

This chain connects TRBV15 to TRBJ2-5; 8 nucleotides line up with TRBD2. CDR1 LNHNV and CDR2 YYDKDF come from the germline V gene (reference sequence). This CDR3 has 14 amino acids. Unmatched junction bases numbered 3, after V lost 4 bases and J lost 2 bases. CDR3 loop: CATSTRGGQETQYF. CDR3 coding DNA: TGTGCCACCAGCACTCGGGGGGGACAAGAGACCCAGTACTTC.

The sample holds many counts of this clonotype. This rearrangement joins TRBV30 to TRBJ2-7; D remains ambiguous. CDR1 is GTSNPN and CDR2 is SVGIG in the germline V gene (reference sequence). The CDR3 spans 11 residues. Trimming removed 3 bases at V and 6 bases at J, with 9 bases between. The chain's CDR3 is CAWSYGREQYF. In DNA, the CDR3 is TGTGCCTGGAGCTACGGTCGCGAGCAGTACTTC.

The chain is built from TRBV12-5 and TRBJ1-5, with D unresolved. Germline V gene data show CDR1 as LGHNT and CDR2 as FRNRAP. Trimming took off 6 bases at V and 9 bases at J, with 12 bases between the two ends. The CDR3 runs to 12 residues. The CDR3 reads CASGAPLSPQHF. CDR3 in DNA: TGTGCTAGTGGCGCGCCCCTCTCGCCCCAGCATTTT.

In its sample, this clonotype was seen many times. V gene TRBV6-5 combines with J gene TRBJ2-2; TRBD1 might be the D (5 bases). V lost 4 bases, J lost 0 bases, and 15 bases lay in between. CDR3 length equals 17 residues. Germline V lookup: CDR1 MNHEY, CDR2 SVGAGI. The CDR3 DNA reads TGTGCCAGCAGTTCCCCGATCGTGGGGCCGAACACCGGGGAGCTGTTTTTT. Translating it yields CASSSPIVGPNTGELFF.

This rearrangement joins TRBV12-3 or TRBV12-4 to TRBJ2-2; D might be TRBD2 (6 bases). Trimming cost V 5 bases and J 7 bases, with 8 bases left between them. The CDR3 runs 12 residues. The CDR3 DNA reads TGTGCCAGCAGTCCCGGGAGCGGGGAGCTGTTTTTT. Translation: CASSPGSGELFF.

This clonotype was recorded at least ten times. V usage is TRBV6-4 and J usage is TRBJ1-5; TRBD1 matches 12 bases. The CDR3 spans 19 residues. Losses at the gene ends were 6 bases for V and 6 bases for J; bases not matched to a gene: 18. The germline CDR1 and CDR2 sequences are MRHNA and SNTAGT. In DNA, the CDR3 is TGTGCCAGCAGAGAACCGGGACAGGGGGCCTCCAGGGGGCCTCAGCCCCAGCATTTT. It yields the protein CASREPGQGASRGPQPQHF.

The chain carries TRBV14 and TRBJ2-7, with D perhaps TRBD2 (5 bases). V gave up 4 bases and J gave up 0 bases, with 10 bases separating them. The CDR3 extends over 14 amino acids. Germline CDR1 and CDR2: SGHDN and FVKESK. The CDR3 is CASSPLLASYEQYF. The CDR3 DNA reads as TGTGCCAGCAGCCCCTTGCTAGCCTCCTACGAGCAGTACTTC.

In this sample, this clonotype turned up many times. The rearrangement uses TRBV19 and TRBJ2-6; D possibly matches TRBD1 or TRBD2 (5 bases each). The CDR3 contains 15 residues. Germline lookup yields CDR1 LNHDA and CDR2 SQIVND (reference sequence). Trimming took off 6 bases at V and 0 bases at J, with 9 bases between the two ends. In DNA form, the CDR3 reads TGTGCCAGTAGCCGAGGGGACTCTGGGGCCAACGTCCTGACTTTC. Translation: CASSRGDSGANVLTF.

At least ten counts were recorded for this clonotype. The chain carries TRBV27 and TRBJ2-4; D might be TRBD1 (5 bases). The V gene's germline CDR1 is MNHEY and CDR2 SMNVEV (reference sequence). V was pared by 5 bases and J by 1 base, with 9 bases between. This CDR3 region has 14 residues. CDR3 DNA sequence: TGTGCCAGCAGTAGGGGTTCGGCCAAAAACATTCAGTACTTC. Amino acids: CASSRGSAKNIQYF.

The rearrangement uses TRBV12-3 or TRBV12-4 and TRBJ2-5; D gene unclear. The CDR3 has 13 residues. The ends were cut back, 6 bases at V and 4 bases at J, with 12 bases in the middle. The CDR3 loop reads CASSTDWRETQYF. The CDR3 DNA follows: TGTGCCAGCAGCACCGACTGGAGAGAGACCCAGTACTTC.

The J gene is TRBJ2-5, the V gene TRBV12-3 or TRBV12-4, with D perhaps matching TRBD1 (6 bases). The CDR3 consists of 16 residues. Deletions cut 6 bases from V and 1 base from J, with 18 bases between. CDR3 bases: TGTGCCAGCAGCCAGAGGGGGATCATGGCCCAAGAGACCCAGTACTTC. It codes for CASSQRGIMAQETQYF.